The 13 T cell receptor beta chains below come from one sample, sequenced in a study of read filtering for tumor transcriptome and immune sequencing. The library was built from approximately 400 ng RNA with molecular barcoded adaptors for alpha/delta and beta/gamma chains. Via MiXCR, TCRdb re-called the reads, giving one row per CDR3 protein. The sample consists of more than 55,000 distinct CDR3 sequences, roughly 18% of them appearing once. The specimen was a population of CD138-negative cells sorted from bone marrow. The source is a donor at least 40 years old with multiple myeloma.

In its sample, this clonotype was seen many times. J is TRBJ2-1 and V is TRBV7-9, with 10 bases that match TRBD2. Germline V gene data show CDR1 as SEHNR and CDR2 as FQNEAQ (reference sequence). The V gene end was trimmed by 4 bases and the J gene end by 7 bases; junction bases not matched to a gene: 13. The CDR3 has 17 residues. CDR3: CASSSPSGRAAGNEQFF. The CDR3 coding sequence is TGTGCCAGCAGCTCCCCCAGCGGGAGGGCCGCGGGGAATGAGCAGTTCTTC.

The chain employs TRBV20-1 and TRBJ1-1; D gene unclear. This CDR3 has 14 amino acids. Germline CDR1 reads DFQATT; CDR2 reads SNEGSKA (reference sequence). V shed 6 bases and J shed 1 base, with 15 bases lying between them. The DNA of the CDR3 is TGCAGTGCCCTCGGACCGGAGCCGAACACTGAAGCTTTCTTT. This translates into CSALGPEPNTEAFF.

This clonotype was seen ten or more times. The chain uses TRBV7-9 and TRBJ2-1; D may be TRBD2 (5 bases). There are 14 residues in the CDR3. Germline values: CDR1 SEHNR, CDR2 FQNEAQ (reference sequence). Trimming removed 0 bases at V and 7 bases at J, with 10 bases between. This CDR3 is CASSLAGVENEQFF. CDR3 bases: TGTGCCAGCAGCTTAGCGGGAGTAGAGAATGAGCAGTTCTTC.

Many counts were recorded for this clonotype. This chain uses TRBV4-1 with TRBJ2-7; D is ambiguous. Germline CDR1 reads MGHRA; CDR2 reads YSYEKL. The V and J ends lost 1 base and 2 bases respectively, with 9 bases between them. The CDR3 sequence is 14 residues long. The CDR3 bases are TGCGCCAGCAGCCAAGTCGGCACCGCCTACGAGCAGTACTTC. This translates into CASSQVGTAYEQYF.

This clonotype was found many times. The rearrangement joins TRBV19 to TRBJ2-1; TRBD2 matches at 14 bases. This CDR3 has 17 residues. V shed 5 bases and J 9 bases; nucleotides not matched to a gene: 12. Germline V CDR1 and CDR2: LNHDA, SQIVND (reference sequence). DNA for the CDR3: TGTGCCAGTAGTTTCCGACTAGCGGGAGGGATTCGGCCTGAGCAGTTCTTC. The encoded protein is CASSFRLAGGIRPEQFF.

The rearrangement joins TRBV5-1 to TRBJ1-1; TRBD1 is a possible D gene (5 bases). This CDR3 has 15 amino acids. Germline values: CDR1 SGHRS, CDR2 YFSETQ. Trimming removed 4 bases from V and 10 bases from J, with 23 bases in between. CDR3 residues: CASSPGGNNGGRAFF. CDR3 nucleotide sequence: TGCGCCAGCAGCCCCGGGGGGAATAATGGGGGGAGAGCTTTCTTT.

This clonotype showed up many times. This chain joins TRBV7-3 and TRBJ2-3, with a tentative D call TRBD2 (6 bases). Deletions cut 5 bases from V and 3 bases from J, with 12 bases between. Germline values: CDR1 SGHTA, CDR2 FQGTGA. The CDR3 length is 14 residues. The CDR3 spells CASSTGLETDTQYF. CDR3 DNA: TGTGCCAGCAGCACGGGACTGGAGACAGATACGCAGTATTTT.

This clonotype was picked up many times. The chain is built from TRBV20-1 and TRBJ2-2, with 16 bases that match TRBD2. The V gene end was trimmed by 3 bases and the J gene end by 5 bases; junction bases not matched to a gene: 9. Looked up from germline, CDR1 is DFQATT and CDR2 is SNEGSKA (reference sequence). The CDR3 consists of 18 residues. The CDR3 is CSASRPGLAGGRTGELFF. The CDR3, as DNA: TGCAGTGCTAGTCGCCCGGGACTAGCGGGGGGGCGAACCGGGGAGCTGTTTTTT.

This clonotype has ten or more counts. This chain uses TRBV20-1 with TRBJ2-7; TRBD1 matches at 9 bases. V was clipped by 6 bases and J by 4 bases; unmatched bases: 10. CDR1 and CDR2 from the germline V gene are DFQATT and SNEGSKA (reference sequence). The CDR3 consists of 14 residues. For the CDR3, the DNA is TGCAGTGCCGCCGAGGACAGGGGTGTATACGAGCAGTACTTC. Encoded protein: CSAAEDRGVYEQYF.

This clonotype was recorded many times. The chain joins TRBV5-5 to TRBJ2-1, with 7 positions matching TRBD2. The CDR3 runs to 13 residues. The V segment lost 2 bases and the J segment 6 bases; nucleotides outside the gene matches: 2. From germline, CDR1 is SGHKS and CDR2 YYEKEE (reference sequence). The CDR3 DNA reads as TGTGCCAGCAGCTTATTAGCGGGCAATGAGCAGTTCTTC. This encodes CASSLLAGNEQFF. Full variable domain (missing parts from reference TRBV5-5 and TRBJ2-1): DAGVTQSPTHLIKTRGQQVTLRCSPISGHKSVSWYQQVLGQGPQFIFQYYEKEERGRGNFPDRFSARQFPNYSSELNVNALLLGDSALYLCASSLLAGNEQFFGPGTRLTVL.

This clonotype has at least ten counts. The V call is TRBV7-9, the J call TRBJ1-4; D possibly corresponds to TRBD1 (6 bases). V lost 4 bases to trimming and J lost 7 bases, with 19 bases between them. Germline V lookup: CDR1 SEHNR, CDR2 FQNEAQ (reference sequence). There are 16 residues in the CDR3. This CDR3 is CASSSNRDMTFEKLFF. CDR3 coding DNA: TGTGCCAGCAGCTCTAACCGGGACATGACTTTTGAAAAACTGTTTTTT. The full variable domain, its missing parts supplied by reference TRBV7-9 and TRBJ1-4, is DTGVSQNPRHKITKRGQNVTFRCDPISEHNRLYWYRQTLGQGPEFLTYFQNEAQLEKSRLLSDRFSAERPKGSFSTLEIQRTEQGDSAMYLCASSSNRDMTFEKLFFGSGTQLSVL.

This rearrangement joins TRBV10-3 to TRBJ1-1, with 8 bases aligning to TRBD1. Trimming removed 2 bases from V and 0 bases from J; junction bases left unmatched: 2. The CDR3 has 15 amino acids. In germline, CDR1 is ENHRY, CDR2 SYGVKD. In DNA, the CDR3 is TGTGCCATCAGTGAGGAGGACAGGGTGAACACTGAAGCTTTCTTT. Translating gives CAISEEDRVNTEAFF.

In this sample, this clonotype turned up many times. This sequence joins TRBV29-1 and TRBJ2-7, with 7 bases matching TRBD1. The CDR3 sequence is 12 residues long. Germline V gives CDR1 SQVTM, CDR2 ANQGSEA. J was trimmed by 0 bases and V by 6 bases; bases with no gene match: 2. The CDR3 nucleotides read TGCAGCGTAGGGACAGACTCCTACGAGCAGTACTTC. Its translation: CSVGTDSYEQYF.